Following are 7 T cell receptor beta chains from one sample sequenced in a study of control samples from healthy donors and cancer patients. TCRdb keeps only in-frame clones here, not all; method: immunoSEQ multiplex PCR. The table includes fewer than 85,000 clones, around 92% detected once. The material sequenced was blood. The receptors stem from an older woman in good health.

CDR3 in amino acids: CAWSTGPSDQPQHF. The CDR3, as DNA: TGTGCCTGGAGTACTGGACCGTCTGATCAGCCCCAGCATTTT. The gene calls are TRBV30 and TRBJ1-5, with unresolved D. Per germline, CDR1 GTSNPN and CDR2 SVGIG (reference sequence). The CDR3 has 14 residues. The V and J ends lost 2 bases and 5 bases respectively, with 13 bases between them.

The chain recombines TRBV10-1 with TRBJ2-7; no reliable D call. V was clipped by 2 bases and J by 0 bases, with 5 bases between them. The CDR3 contains 13 residues. CDR1 is WNHNN and CDR2 is SYGVQD in the germline V gene (reference sequence). The CDR3 spells CASSEILSYEQYF. In DNA, the CDR3 is TGCGCCAGCAGTGAGATACTCTCCTACGAGCAGTACTTC.

The rearrangement uses TRBV6-6 and TRBJ1-5, with 7 bases that match TRBD1. Germline V gives CDR1 MNHNY, CDR2 SVGAGI (reference sequence). CDR3 length: 16 amino acids. V lost 0 bases, J lost 7 bases, and 9 bases stayed unmatched. The CDR3, as DNA: TGTGCCAGCAGTTACTCGGCCAGGGGGAGAGAACAGCCCCAGCATTTT. Its translation: CASSYSARGREQPQHF.

The chain has TRBV28 and TRBJ2-7; D might be TRBD2 (5 bases). The germline V gene encodes CDR1 MDHEN and CDR2 SYDVKM. The V end was cut by 5 bases, the J end by 3 bases, with 8 bases between. The CDR3 spans 12 residues. The chain's CDR3 is CASSRGIYEQYF. In nucleotides, the CDR3 is TGTGCCAGCAGTCGAGGGATCTACGAGCAGTACTTC.

The chain recombines TRBV24-1 with TRBJ2-7; TRBD1 matches 8 bases. In germline, CDR1 is KGHDR, CDR2 SFDVKD. The CDR3 spans 14 residues. V lost 5 bases, J lost 2 bases, and 4 bases stayed unmatched. The CDR3 here is CATSGQGATYEQYF. As DNA, the CDR3 is TGTGCCACCAGTGGGCAGGGGGCGACCTACGAGCAGTACTTC.

The gene calls are TRBV7-9 and TRBJ2-3; D uncertain. Germline CDR1 is SEHNR and CDR2 is FQNEAQ (reference sequence). This CDR3 has 16 residues. Trimming removed 5 bases from V and 2 bases from J, with 17 bases in between. CDR3 in DNA: TGTGCCAGCAGCCCCCGGACCCCCCGGGCCACAGATACGCAGTATTTT. Its protein is CASSPRTPRATDTQYF.

This chain links TRBV5-4 with TRBJ2-5; 15 bases fit TRBD2. Germline lookup yields CDR1 SGHNT and CDR2 YYREEE (reference sequence). J lost 5 bases, V lost 3 bases, and 2 bases had no gene match. This CDR3 has 15 amino acids. The CDR3 region is CASSSGLAGGETQYF. The DNA for the CDR3 is TGTGCCAGCAGCTCTGGACTAGCGGGAGGGGAGACCCAGTACTTC.